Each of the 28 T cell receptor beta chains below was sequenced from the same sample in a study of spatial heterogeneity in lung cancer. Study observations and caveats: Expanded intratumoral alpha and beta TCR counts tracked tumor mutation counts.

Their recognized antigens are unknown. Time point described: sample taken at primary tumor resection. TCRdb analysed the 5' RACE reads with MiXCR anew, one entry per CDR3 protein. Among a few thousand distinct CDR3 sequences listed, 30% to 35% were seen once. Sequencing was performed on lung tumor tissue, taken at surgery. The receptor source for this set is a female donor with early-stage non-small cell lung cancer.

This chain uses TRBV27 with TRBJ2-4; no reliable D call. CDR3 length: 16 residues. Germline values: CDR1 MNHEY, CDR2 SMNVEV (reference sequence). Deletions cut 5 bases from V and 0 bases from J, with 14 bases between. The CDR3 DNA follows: TGTGCCAGCAGTCCCAGCCTCACTCTAGCCAAAAACATTCAGTACTTC. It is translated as CASSPSLTLAKNIQYF.

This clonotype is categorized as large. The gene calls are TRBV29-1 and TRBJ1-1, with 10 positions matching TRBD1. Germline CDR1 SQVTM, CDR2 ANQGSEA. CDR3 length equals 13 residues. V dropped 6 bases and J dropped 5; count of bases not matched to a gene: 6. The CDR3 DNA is TGCAGCGTGGAACGGGACAGGGGTACTGAAGCTTTCTTT. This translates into CSVERDRGTEAFF.

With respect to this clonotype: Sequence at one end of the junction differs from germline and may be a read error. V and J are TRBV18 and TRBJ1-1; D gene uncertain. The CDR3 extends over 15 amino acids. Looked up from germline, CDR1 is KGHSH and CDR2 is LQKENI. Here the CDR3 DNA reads TGTGCCAGCTCACCACCGGATTGGGTTAACACTGAGGCTTTCTTT. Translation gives CASSPPDWVNTEAFF.

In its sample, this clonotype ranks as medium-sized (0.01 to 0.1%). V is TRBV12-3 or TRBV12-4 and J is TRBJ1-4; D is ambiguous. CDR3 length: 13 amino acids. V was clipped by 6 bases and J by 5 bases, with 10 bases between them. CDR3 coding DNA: TGTGCCAGCAGAGAGAATACGAATGAAAAACTGTTTTTT. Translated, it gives CASRENTNEKLFF.

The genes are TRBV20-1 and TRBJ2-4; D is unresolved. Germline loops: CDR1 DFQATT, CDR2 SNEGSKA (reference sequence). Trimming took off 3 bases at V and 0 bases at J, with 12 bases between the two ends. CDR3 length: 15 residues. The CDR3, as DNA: TGCAGTGCTAGTCCGCCGACCCTAGCCAAAAACATTCAGTACTTC. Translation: CSASPPTLAKNIQYF.

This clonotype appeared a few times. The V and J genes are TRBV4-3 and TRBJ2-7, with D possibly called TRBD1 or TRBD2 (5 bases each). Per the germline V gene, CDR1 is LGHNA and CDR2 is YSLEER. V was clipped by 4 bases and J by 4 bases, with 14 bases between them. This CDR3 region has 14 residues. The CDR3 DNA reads TGCGCCAGCAGCCCGTCTAGAGGGGCATACGAGCAGTACTTC. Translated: CASSPSRGAYEQYF.

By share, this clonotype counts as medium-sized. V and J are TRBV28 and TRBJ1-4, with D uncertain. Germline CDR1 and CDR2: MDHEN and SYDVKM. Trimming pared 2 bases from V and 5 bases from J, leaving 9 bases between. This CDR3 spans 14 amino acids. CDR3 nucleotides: TGTGCCAGCAGTTTAATCGGAAACAATGAAAAACTGTTTTTT. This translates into CASSLIGNNEKLFF. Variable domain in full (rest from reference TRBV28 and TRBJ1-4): DVKVTQSSRYLVKRTGEKVFLECVQDMDHENMFWYRQDPGLGLRLIYFSYDVKMKEKGDIPEGYSVSREKKERFSLILESASTNQTSMYLCASSLIGNNEKLFFGSGTQLSVL.

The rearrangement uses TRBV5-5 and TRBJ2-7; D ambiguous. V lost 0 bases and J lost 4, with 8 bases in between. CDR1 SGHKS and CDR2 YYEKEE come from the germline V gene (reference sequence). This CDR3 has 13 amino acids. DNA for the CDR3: TGTGCCAGCAGCTTGGCCCCCCCGTACGAGCAGTACTTC. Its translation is CASSLAPPYEQYF.

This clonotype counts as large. The DNA of the CDR3 is TGTGCCATCTCATGGATAGCGGGAGGGCCGGGAGCAGATACGCAGTATTTT. Translated: CAISWIAGGPGADTQYF. This rearrangement joins TRBV10-3 to TRBJ2-3, with TRBD2 matching 11 bases. J was trimmed by 4 bases and V by 8 bases; bases with no gene match: 14. CDR1 ENHRY and CDR2 SYGVKD come from the germline V gene. The CDR3 extends over 17 amino acids.

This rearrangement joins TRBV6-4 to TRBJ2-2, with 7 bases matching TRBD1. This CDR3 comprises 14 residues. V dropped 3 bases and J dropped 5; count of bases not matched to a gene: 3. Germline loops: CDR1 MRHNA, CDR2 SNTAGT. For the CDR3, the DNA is TGTGCCAGCAGTGAGACAGGGCAGACCGGGGAGCTGTTTTTT. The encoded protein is CASSETGQTGELFF.

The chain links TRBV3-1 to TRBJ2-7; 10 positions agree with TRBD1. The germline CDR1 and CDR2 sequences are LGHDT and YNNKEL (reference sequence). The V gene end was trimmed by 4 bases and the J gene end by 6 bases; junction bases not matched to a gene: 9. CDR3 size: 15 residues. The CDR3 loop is CASSPWTGGFGEQYF. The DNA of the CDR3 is TGTGCCAGCAGCCCCTGGACAGGGGGATTCGGCGAGCAGTACTTC.

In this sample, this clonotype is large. The CDR3 DNA follows: TGTGCCAGCAGCTTCTCCTCCGGGACTGTATCCTACGAGCAGTACTTC. Translation gives CASSFSSGTVSYEQYF. The rearrangement uses TRBV7-9 and TRBJ2-7; D may be TRBD2 (6 bases). V was shortened by 3 bases and J by 1 base, with 16 bases between the two germline ends. Germline V lookup: CDR1 SEHNR, CDR2 FQNEAQ (reference sequence). The CDR3 sequence is 16 residues long. The whole variable domain, remainder taken from reference TRBV7-9 and TRBJ2-7, is DTGVSQNPRHKITKRGQNVTFRCDPISEHNRLYWYRQTLGQGPEFLTYFQNEAQLEKSRLLSDRFSAERPKGSFSTLEIQRTEQGDSAMYLCASSFSSGTVSYEQYFGPGTRLTVT.

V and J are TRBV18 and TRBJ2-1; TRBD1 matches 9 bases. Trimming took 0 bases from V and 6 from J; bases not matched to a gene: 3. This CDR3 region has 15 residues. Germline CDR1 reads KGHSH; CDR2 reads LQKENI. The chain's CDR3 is CASSPPGQGSNEQFF. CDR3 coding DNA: TGTGCCAGCTCACCACCGGGACAGGGTTCCAATGAGCAGTTCTTC.

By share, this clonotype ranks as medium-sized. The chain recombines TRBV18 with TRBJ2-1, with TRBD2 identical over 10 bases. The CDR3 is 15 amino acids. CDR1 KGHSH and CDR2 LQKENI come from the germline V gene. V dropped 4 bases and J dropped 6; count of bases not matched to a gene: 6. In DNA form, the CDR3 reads TGTGCCAGCTCACTGAGCGGGGGGGCCTCCAATGAGCAGTTCTTC. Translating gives CASSLSGGASNEQFF.

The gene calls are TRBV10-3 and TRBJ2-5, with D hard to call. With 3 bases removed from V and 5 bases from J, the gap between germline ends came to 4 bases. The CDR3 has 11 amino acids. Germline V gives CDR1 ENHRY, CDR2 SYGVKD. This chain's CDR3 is CAISDLETQYF. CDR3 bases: TGTGCCATCAGTGATTTGGAGACCCAGTACTTC.

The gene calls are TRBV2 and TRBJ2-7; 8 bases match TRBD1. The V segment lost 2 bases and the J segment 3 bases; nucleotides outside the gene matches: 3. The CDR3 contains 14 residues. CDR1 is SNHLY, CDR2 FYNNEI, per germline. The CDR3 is CASSEYRGIYEQYF. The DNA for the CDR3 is TGTGCCAGCAGTGAATACAGGGGGATCTACGAGCAGTACTTC.

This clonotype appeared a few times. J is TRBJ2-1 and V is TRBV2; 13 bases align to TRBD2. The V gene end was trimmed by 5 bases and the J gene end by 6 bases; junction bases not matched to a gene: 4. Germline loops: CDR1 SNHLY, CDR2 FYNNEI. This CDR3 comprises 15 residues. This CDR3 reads CASSRTSGSINEQFF. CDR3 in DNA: TGTGCCAGCAGTCGGACTAGCGGGAGTATCAATGAGCAGTTCTTC. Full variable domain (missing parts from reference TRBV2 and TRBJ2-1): EPEVTQTPSHQVTQMGQEVILRCVPISNHLYFYWYRQILGQKVEFLVSFYNNEISEKSEIFDDQFSVERPDGSNFTLKIRSTKLEDSAMYFCASSRTSGSINEQFFGPGTRLTVL.

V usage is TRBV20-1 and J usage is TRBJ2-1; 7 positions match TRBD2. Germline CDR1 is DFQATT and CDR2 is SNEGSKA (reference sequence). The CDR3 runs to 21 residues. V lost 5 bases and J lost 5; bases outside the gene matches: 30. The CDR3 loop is CSAFLPSPGGVAGSPNNEQFF. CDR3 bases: TGCAGTGCTTTCCTCCCGAGCCCCGGAGGAGTAGCGGGTTCTCCTAACAATGAGCAGTTCTTC.

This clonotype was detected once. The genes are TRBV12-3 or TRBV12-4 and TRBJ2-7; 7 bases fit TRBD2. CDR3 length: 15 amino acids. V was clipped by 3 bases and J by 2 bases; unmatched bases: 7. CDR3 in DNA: TGTGCCAGCAGTTTCGGGGCGGGGGAGCCCTACGAGCAGTACTTC. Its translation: CASSFGAGEPYEQYF.

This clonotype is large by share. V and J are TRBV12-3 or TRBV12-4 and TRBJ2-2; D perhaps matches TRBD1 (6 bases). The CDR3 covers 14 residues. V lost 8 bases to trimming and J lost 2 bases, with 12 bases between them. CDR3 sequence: CASQDRTNTGELFF. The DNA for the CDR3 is TGTGCCAGCCAGGACAGAACTAACACCGGGGAGCTGTTTTTT.

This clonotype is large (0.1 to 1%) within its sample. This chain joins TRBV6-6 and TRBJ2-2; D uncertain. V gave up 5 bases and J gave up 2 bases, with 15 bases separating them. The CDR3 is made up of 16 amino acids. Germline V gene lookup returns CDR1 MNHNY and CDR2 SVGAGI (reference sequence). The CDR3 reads CASSPTRVRNTGELFF. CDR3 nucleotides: TGTGCCAGCAGTCCCACTCGTGTGCGAAACACCGGGGAGCTGTTTTTT.

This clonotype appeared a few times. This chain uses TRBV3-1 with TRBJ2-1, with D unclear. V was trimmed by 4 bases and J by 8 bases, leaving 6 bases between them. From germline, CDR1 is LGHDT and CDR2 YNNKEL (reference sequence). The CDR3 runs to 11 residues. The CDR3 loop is CASSLFDEQFF. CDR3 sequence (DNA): TGTGCCAGCAGCCTGTTCGATGAGCAGTTCTTC.

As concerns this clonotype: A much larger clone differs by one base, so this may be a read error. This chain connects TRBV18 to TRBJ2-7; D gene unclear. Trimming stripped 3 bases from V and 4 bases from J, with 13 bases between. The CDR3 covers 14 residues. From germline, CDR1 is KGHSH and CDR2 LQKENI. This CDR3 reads CASSPQNVRYEQYF. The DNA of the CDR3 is TGTGCCAGCTCACCCCAGAACGTCAGGTACGAGCAGTACTTC.

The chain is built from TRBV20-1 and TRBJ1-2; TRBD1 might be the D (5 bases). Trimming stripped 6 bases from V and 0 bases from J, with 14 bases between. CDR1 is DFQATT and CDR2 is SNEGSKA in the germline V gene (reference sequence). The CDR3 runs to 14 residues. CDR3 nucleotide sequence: TGCAGTGCCTTTCTCGGGGCCCCTAACTATGGCTACACCTTC. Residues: CSAFLGAPNYGYTF.

The CDR3 region has the DNA TGCAGCGTTGAAGATCGGCAGGGTGGATTCACCGGGGAGCTGTTTTTT. Translating it yields CSVEDRQGGFTGELFF. The chain has TRBV29-1 and TRBJ2-2; possibly TRBD1 for D (5 bases). Germline V gene data show CDR1 as SQVTM and CDR2 as ANQGSEA. The CDR3 totals 16 residues. Between the trimmed V and J ends, which lost 0 bases and 4 bases, there was a span of 15 bases.

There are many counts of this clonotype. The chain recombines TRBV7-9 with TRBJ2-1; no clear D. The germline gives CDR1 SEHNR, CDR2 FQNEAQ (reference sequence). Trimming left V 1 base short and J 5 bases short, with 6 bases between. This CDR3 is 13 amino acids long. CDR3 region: CASSLVSHNEQFF. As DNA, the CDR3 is TGTGCCAGCAGCTTAGTTAGTCACAATGAGCAGTTCTTC.

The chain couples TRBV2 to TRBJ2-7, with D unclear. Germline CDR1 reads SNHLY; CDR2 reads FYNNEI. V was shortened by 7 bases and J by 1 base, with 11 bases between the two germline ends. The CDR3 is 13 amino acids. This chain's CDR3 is CASNRATSYEQYF. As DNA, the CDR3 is TGTGCCAGCAATCGGGCAACTTCCTACGAGCAGTACTTC.

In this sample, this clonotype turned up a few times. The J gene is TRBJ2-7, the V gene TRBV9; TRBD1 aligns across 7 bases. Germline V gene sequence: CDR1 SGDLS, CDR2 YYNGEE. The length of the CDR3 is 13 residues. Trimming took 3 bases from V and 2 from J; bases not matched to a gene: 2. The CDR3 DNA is TGTGCCAGCAGCGCCGGACAGGCCTACGAGCAGTACTTC. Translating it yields CASSAGQAYEQYF. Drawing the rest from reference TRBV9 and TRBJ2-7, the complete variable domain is DSGVTQTPKHLITATGQRVTLRCSPRSGDLSVYWYQQSLDQGLQFLIQYYNGEERAKGNILERFSAQQFPDLHSELNLSSLELGDSALYFCASSAGQAYEQYFGPGTRLTVT.